This TCR beta chain comes out of a study of neoadjuvant nivolumab and ipilimumab in lung cancer (dated by TCRdb to about 2020). Regarding the study in general: Nivolumab was administered intravenously at 3 mg/kg on days 1, 15 and 29, and in the combination arm ipilimumab 1 mg/kg was added on day 1 only. For each study arm, the primary endpoint of the trial was the rate of major pathologic response (MPR) in the intention-to-treat population. Of the 40 to 50 patients with operable NSCLC treated in the trial, some 23 were randomized to nivolumab monotherapy and around 20 to nivolumab plus ipilimumab. The study compared TCR repertoires in pretherapy (baseline) peripheral blood with TCR repertoires in tumors resected at surgery after neoadjuvant immune checkpoint blockade. Matched pretherapy and resected tumor pairs were analyzed for seven patients, of whom four received nivolumab and three received nivolumab plus ipilimumab.

V is pared back by 4 bases and J by 7 bases, with 14 bases lying between the germline termini. Reading from cysteine to phenylalanine, the CDR3 counts 13 amino acids. Only the CDR3 DNA stays, 39 bases, in frame from base 1. The germline V gene supplies CDR1 SGHTA and CDR2 FQGTGA. The time point label on this specimen signifies: pretherapy, before neoadjuvant immune checkpoint inhibitors. Samples were obtained from the phase 2 randomized NEOSTAR trial, in which neoadjuvant nivolumab or nivolumab plus ipilimumab followed by surgery was tested in operable NSCLC. A remark on this clone: It lacks a known antigen. Within one base of it there is no much larger clone, and no base qualities were kept.

Library generation was performed with the immunoSEQ multiplex PCR assay. Per the authors' processing: Repertoires were summarized by richness and clonality, and significantly expanded and contracted clones were identified between pre- and post-therapy samples. TCRdb carries this immuneACCESS record with in-frame sequences only. Its versions omit some clonotypes, under half of them owing to an unresolved V gene in the studies checked, with the rest unexplained. V and J calls and clone size are given by that table; D and trimming were obtained from the DNA. The table for this sample lists roughly 39,000 clones; roughly 89% of them were counted only once. The leading ten clones occupy approximately 3.5% of the sample. Study-wide conclusions, independent of this receptor: Pretherapy blood TCR richness correlated positively with richness in tumors resected after neoadjuvant therapy (Spearman R of about 0.8). TCR sequencing was performed in a small number of samples. Resected tumors had greater TCR richness and clonality than tumor-adjacent uninvolved lung, and increases were observed in more dual-therapy-treated tumors. From pretherapy to surgery, tumor T-cell richness and clonality went up in three of three dual-therapy tumors, versus only two of four nivolumab-treated tumors. No significant correlation was found between TCR clonality and pathologic tumor regression, and only one major-pathologic-response sample was available for the clonality analysis.

The rearranged chain carries TRBV7-3 and TRBJ2-7; the D gene identity is not certain. Sequences were derived from peripheral blood, sampled before neoadjuvant nivolumab, alone or with ipilimumab. This TCR derives from an adult with non-small cell lung cancer. The DNA sequence is TGTGCCAGCAGCTCGCTGTCTGGTGGGGAGCAGTACTTC. Its coded protein is CASSSLSGGEQYF.